The 30 T cell receptor beta chains in this list originate from one sample, sequenced in a study of blood T cell repertoires in COVID-19. The method was immunoSEQ multiplex PCR; TCRdb's version includes in-frame clones alone and lacks a portion of them. The table records fewer than 200,000 clones, around 80% of them present only once. The sequencing input was peripheral blood. These TCRs come from a woman aged 80 or over with active or convalescent COVID-19.

The V and J genes are TRBV28 and TRBJ1-3, with 8 positions matching TRBD1. The CDR3 spans 14 residues. After removal of 6 bases from V and 2 bases from J, the junction contained 3 bases not matched to a gene. Looked up from germline, CDR1 is MDHEN and CDR2 is SYDVKM. The CDR3: CASSKQGAGNTIYF. Here the CDR3 DNA reads TGTGCCAGCAGCAAACAGGGGGCTGGAAACACCATATATTTT. Using reference TRBV28 and TRBJ1-3 for the parts outside the CDR3, the full variable domain is DVKVTQSSRYLVKRTGEKVFLECVQDMDHENMFWYRQDPGLGLRLIYFSYDVKMKEKGDIPEGYSVSREKKERFSLILESASTNQTSMYLCASSKQGAGNTIYFGEGSWLTVV.

This chain connects TRBV7-7 to TRBJ2-2; D may be TRBD1 or TRBD2 (6 bases each). Germline V CDR1 and CDR2: SSHAT, FNYEAQ (reference sequence). This CDR3 contains 15 residues. The CDR3 DNA sequence: TGTGCTAGCGGCGCCATACAGGGCCTTACCGGGGAGCTGTTTTTT. Encoded protein: CASGAIQGLTGELFF.

The rearrangement links TRBV10-3 to TRBJ1-6; D possibly corresponds to TRBD1 (5 bases). V dropped 8 bases and J dropped 0 bases, with 17 bases sitting between them. There are 17 residues in the CDR3. Germline V gene lookup returns CDR1 ENHRY and CDR2 SYGVKD. The CDR3 sequence: CAIGAAGISSYNSPLHF. In DNA form, the CDR3 reads TGTGCCATCGGGGCCGCAGGGATCAGCTCCTATAATTCACCCCTCCACTTT.

In DNA, the CDR3 is TGTGCCATCAGTGAGTCTGCCCACAGGGGGCCCTCCGAGCAGTACTTC. It translates to CAISESAHRGPSEQYF. The chain carries TRBV10-3 and TRBJ2-7, with 9 bases fitting TRBD1. This CDR3 spans 16 amino acids. CDR1 is ENHRY and CDR2 is SYGVKD in the germline V gene. J lost 6 bases, V lost 0 bases, and 9 bases had no gene match.

This clone has just one count. This rearrangement joins TRBV9 to TRBJ2-3, with unresolved D. CDR3 size: 13 residues. V lost 3 bases and J 0 bases, leaving 5 bases between the germline ends. The germline CDR1 and CDR2 sequences are SGDLS and YYNGEE. This CDR3 is CASSDLSTDTQYF. Written as DNA, the CDR3 is TGTGCCAGCAGCGACTTGAGCACAGATACGCAGTATTTT.

This clone was detected a few times. The chain carries TRBV5-6 and TRBJ1-2; 8 bases agree with TRBD1. Trimming removed 4 bases from V and 7 bases from J; junction bases left unmatched: 9. The CDR3 is 14 residues long. Per germline, CDR1 SGHDT and CDR2 YYEEEE. The CDR3 nucleotides are TGTGCCAGCAGCCGACAGGGGATGGTGGGTGGCTACACCTTC. Translated, it gives CASSRQGMVGGYTF.

This chain uses TRBV18 with TRBJ2-7, with TRBD2 as a possible D gene (5 bases). Germline lookup yields CDR1 KGHSH and CDR2 LQKENI. This CDR3 has 14 residues. V lost 2 bases and J 6 bases, leaving 14 bases between the germline ends. This CDR3 is CASSPTGVIGEQYF. The CDR3, as DNA: TGTGCCAGCTCACCAACCGGGGTAATTGGCGAGCAGTACTTC.

The chain carries TRBV10-3 and TRBJ1-2, with 9 positions matching TRBD1. This CDR3 has 14 amino acids. The trim removed 3 bases at V and 7 bases at J, leaving 6 bases unmatched. The germline V gene has CDR1 ENHRY and CDR2 SYGVKD. The CDR3 spells CAISDGQGTSGYTF. CDR3 nucleotides: TGTGCCATCAGTGACGGACAGGGGACCAGTGGCTACACCTTC.

The CDR3 nucleotides read TGCGCCAGCAGCCCCGGCCGGGACAGCTCTGGAAACACCATATATTTT. It codes for CASSPGRDSSGNTIYF. This chain uses TRBV5-1 with TRBJ1-3, with 7 bases matching TRBD1. The CDR3 covers 16 residues. With 4 bases clipped from V and 0 bases from J, the junction kept 7 bases outside the gene matches. Germline-derived CDR1 and CDR2 are SGHRS and YFSETQ. The whole variable domain, remainder taken from reference TRBV5-1 and TRBJ1-3, is KAGVTQTPRYLIKTRGQQVTLSCSPISGHRSVSWYQQTPGQGLQFLFEYFSETQRNKGNFPGRFSGRQFSNSRSEMNVSTLELGDSALYLCASSPGRDSSGNTIYFGEGSWLTVV.

This rearrangement joins TRBV29-1 to TRBJ2-2; no clear D. The CDR3 is 11 residues long. Looked up from germline, CDR1 is SQVTM and CDR2 is ANQGSEA. Deletions cut 7 bases from V and 4 bases from J, with 7 bases between. CDR3 bases: TGCAGCGGTCAGTTCACCGGGGAGCTGTTTTTT. It is translated as CSGQFTGELFF.

The chain joins TRBV21-1 to TRBJ2-4; the table's D call, TRBD2, was not checked against the DNA. TRBV21-1 is classified as a pseudogene. The CDR3 extends over 19 amino acids. The CDR3: CASSKGSSIRRLAKNIQYF. The CDR3 DNA sequence: TGTGCCAGCAGCAAAGGTTCGAGTATTCGCCGACTAGCCAAAAACATTCAGTACTTC.

The gene calls are TRBV11-2 and TRBJ1-1; a possible D gene is TRBD1 (6 bases). The CDR3 loop spans 15 amino acids. Looked up from germline, CDR1 is SGHAT and CDR2 is FQNNGV. V dropped 6 bases and J dropped 3 bases, with 17 bases sitting between them. CDR3 sequence reads: CASSLGGRPYTEAFF. CDR3 DNA: TGTGCCAGCAGTCTTGGGGGCAGGCCCTACACTGAAGCTTTCTTT.

The chain couples TRBV5-1 to TRBJ2-5; 7 bases match TRBD1. From germline, CDR1 is SGHRS and CDR2 YFSETQ. This CDR3 region has 15 residues. Germline trimming cut 2 bases from V and 1 base from J; bases unmatched to any gene: 5. For the CDR3, the DNA is TGCGCCAGCAGCTTTACAGGGGCCCTCCAAGAGACCCAGTACTTC. The encoded protein is CASSFTGALQETQYF.

The chain combines TRBV12-3 or TRBV12-4 with TRBJ2-5, with TRBD1 matching 7 bases. J lost 5 bases, V lost 4 bases, and 4 bases had no gene match. This CDR3 is built from 13 residues. CDR3 sequence: CASSSTGDETQYF. The CDR3 nucleotides are TGTGCCAGCAGTTCCACAGGGGATGAGACCCAGTACTTC.

The rearrangement links TRBV6-5 to TRBJ1-2, with a tentative D call TRBD1 (5 bases). The CDR3 is 13 residues long. The ends were cut back, 2 bases at V and 8 bases at J, with 12 bases in the middle. Germline V gene data show CDR1 as MNHEY and CDR2 as SVGAGI. For the CDR3, the DNA is TGTGCCAGCAGTTACCAAGGGGTCCGGGGCTACACCTTC. It yields the protein CASSYQGVRGYTF.

The chain couples TRBV19 to TRBJ1-1; 9 bases line up with TRBD1. Germline CDR1 and CDR2: LNHDA and SQIVND (reference sequence). This CDR3 is 15 amino acids long. After removal of 5 bases from V and 4 bases from J, the junction contained 8 bases not matched to a gene. CDR3 nucleotides: TGTGCCAGTAGTCGGGGGGACAGGGACGTCACTGAAGCTTTCTTT. Amino acid sequence: CASSRGDRDVTEAFF.

This chain joins TRBV5-1 and TRBJ2-7; TRBD2 agrees at 7 bases. Looked up from germline, CDR1 is SGHRS and CDR2 is YFSETQ. Trimming took 4 bases from V and 1 from J; bases not matched to a gene: 5. The CDR3 covers 14 residues. The CDR3 DNA follows: TGCGCCAGCAGCCCGGACGGGGGGTCCTACGAGCAGTACTTC. Its translation is CASSPDGGSYEQYF.

The chain couples TRBV12-3 or TRBV12-4 to TRBJ2-3; D not certain. With 2 bases removed from V and 1 base from J, the gap between germline ends came to 4 bases. CDR3 length: 13 amino acids. CDR3 bases: TGTGCCAGCAGTTTAAGAGGCACAGATACGCAGTATTTT. This sequence encodes CASSLRGTDTQYF.

This clone has only one observation. The chain combines TRBV10-3 with TRBJ2-7; 7 bases line up with TRBD1. CDR3 length equals 12 residues. The germline V gene encodes CDR1 ENHRY and CDR2 SYGVKD. V was clipped by 8 bases and J by 2 bases; unmatched bases: 3. The CDR3 here is CAIGQGAYEQYF. CDR3 coding DNA: TGTGCCATCGGGCAGGGGGCCTACGAGCAGTACTTC.

The V gene is TRBV7-2, the J gene TRBJ1-2; maybe TRBD1 (6 bases). CDR1 and CDR2 (germline): SGHTA, FQGNSA. Trimming took off 3 bases at V and 6 bases at J, with 14 bases between the two ends. CDR3 length: 14 amino acids. This CDR3 reads CASSFGGRKDGYTF. Here the CDR3 DNA reads TGTGCCAGCAGCTTCGGGGGGCGGAAGGATGGCTACACCTTC.

The sample holds one count of this clone. The CDR3 loop is CASSPTGGGAGETQYF. Here the CDR3 DNA reads TGCGCCAGCAGCCCTACGGGCGGGGGGGCCGGAGAGACCCAGTACTTC. The V gene is TRBV4-1, the J gene TRBJ2-5, with 9 bases lining up with TRBD2. The germline V gene encodes CDR1 MGHRA and CDR2 YSYEKL. The CDR3 runs to 16 residues. Trimming at V came to 4 bases and at J to 4 bases, leaving 10 bases not matched to a gene.

This clone was counted a few times. The chain's CDR3 is CASSLPGPSGELFF. The CDR3, as DNA: TGCGCCAGCAGCTTGCCTGGCCCGTCCGGGGAGCTGTTTTTT. The chain employs TRBV5-1 and TRBJ2-2, with unresolved D. CDR1 is SGHRS, CDR2 YFSETQ, per germline. V was cut by 1 base and J by 6 bases, with 10 bases left in between. There are 14 residues in the CDR3.

The chain has TRBV19 and TRBJ2-3, with D tentatively TRBD2 (6 bases). CDR3 length: 18 amino acids. V lost 8 bases and J lost 1, with 25 bases in between. In germline, CDR1 is LNHDA, CDR2 SQIVND (reference sequence). The CDR3, as DNA: TGTGCCAGTGGGGCCCGGGGAAGGAGGGACTCAGGCACAGATACGCAGTATTTT. It is translated as CASGARGRRDSGTDTQYF. Full variable domain (outside the CDR3, taken from reference TRBV19 and TRBJ2-3): DGGITQSPKYLFRKEGQNVTLSCEQNLNHDAMYWYRQDPGQGLRLIYYSQIVNDFQKGDIAEGYSVSREKKESFPLTVTSAQKNPTAFYLCASGARGRRDSGTDTQYFGPGTRLTVL.

The chain recombines TRBV2 with TRBJ2-3, with TRBD2 matching 12 bases. CDR1 and CDR2 (germline): SNHLY, FYNNEI. CDR3 length: 16 residues. After removal of 6 bases from V and 2 bases from J, the junction contained 6 bases not matched to a gene. This CDR3 is CASSPLAGGNTDTQYF. DNA of the CDR3: TGTGCCAGCAGCCCGCTAGCGGGGGGGAACACAGATACGCAGTATTTT.

This clone was detected once. The chain is built from TRBV4-2 and TRBJ2-3, with TRBD2 matching 11 bases. This CDR3 has 16 amino acids. CDR1 and CDR2 (germline): LGHNA, YNFKEQ. Trimming took 1 base from V and 3 from J; bases not matched to a gene: 3. In nucleotides, the CDR3 is TGTGCCAGCAGCCAAGTAGCGGGGGGGTCTACAGATACGCAGTATTTT. Its protein product is CASSQVAGGSTDTQYF.

CDR3 region: CASIPETGVQETQYF. CDR3 nucleotide sequence: TGCGCCAGCATTCCGGAGACAGGGGTCCAAGAGACCCAGTACTTC. The chain recombines TRBV5-1 with TRBJ2-5; TRBD1 matches at 8 bases. Germline lookup yields CDR1 SGHRS and CDR2 YFSETQ. Trimming took 6 bases from V and 1 from J; bases not matched to a gene: 8. CDR3 length equals 15 residues. Full variable domain (remainder filled in from reference TRBV5-1 and TRBJ2-5): KAGVTQTPRYLIKTRGQQVTLSCSPISGHRSVSWYQQTPGQGLQFLFEYFSETQRNKGNFPGRFSGRQFSNSRSEMNVSTLELGDSALYLCASIPETGVQETQYFGPGTRLLVL.

This clone was recorded a few times. This sequence joins TRBV12-3 or TRBV12-4 and TRBJ1-5, with D possibly being TRBD1 (6 bases). The CDR3 is 13 amino acids. V lost 6 bases and J 7 bases, leaving 13 bases between the germline ends. The CDR3 sequence: CASSLTGSQPQHF. The CDR3 coding sequence is TGTGCCAGCAGCCTCACAGGGTCCCAGCCCCAGCATTTT.

The chain uses TRBV18 and TRBJ1-1; D remains ambiguous. V was pared by 1 base and J by 6 bases, with 12 bases between. The CDR3 runs 14 residues. Germline CDR1 KGHSH, CDR2 LQKENI. CDR3 region: CASSPRNIGAEAFF. CDR3 coding DNA: TGTGCCAGCTCACCACGAAATATAGGAGCTGAAGCTTTCTTT.

This clone has just one count. The chain carries TRBV14 and TRBJ2-2, with 8 bases aligning to TRBD2. The CDR3 has 15 amino acids. Looked up from germline, CDR1 is SGHDN and CDR2 is FVKESK. Trimming cost V 0 bases and J 5 bases; bases outside gene matches: 2. In DNA, the CDR3 is TGTGCCAGCAGCCAAGATACTAGCGGAACCGGGGAGCTGTTTTTT. It is translated as CASSQDTSGTGELFF. Using reference TRBV14 and TRBJ2-2 for the parts outside the CDR3, the full variable domain is EAGVTQFPSHSVIEKGQTVTLRCDPISGHDNLYWYRRVMGKEIKFLLHFVKESKQDESGMPNNRFLAERTGGTYSTLKVQPAELEDSGVYFCASSQDTSGTGELFFGEGSRLTVL.

This chain joins TRBV6-1 and TRBJ2-3; D perhaps matches TRBD2 (6 bases). The CDR3 contains 15 residues. V lost 1 base, J lost 1 base, and 9 bases lay in between. Germline CDR1 and CDR2: MNHNS and SASEGT. The CDR3 DNA is TGTGCCAGCAGTGAAGGCGGGGCCCGCACAGATACGCAGTATTTT. As protein: CASSEGGARTDTQYF.